This TCR beta chain emerged from a study of cytomegalovirus exposure and HLA in healthy donors. The CDR3 runs 14 residues. CDR1 and CDR2 (germline): SNHLY, FYNNEI. Researchers ran the PCR with 60 Vbeta and 13 Jbeta primers. Generated by immunoSEQ multiplex PCR, the TCRdb table keeps only in-frame clones and is missing some. The table has under 150,000 clones, 70% to 85% seen once; the top ten hold 1.2% to 1.5%. Material: PBMCs. The chain has TRBV2 and TRBJ2-5, with D maybe TRBD2 (5 bases). The DNA end lines up better with TRBJ2-7; the J call may be wrong. The TCR was taken from a man younger than 40 in good health and CMV-seropositive. The CDR3 here is CASTEGRFSYEQYF. In nucleotides, the CDR3 is TGTGCCAGCACCGAGGGCAGGTTCTCCTACGAGCAGTACTTC.